Sequencing of this TCR beta chain was carried out in a study of naive and memory T cell subsets. Study-level points and caveats: Over 95% of naive TCR sequences appeared only once after error correction, unlike memory subsets. Naive repertoires, especially CD8, held a few larger clonotypes, possibly memory cells re-expressing CD45RA.

CDR3 length: 14 amino acids. With V trimmed by 3 bases and J by 6 bases, 4 bases remained unmatched. Germline CDR1 SGHRS, CDR2 YFSETQ. An equimolar mix of two oligonucleotides served as the beta constant-region primer for TRBC1 and TRBC2. The ligated cDNA underwent four PCR rounds using SP2 and nested alpha and beta constant-region primers. TCRdb re-derived calls from the UMI-ligation and nested PCR reads in MiXCR, one entry per CDR3 protein. The data contain about 150,000 distinct CDR3 sequences, 20% to 25% of them singletons. On this clonotype itself: What it binds is not known.

Sequenced: naive CD4+ T cells from blood. The chain couples TRBV5-1 to TRBJ1-4; 8 nucleotides match TRBD1. The TCR originated in a human donor in good health. For the CDR3, the DNA is TGCGCCAGCAGCTGGACAGGGAGGGATGAAAAACTGTTTTTT. Encoded protein: CASSWTGRDEKLFF.